This TCR beta chain comes out of a study of Graves' ophthalmopathy and Graves' hyperthyroidism. The study's findings and limits: The model predicted progression of ophthalmopathy with a sensitivity of about 70%, and its specificity was 72.22%. Cross-validated, the 13-signature model showed 87.88%/81.08% sensitivity/specificity, and 80%/75% in the test set. Among expanded thyroid clonotypes above 0.001 frequency, most also occurred in blood.

TCR beta CDR3 amplification used RNA transcripts. HTBI primers were employed in first-round RT-PCR, then a second-round multiplex PCR followed. TCRdb re-derived calls from the multiplex PCR reads in MiXCR, one entry per CDR3 protein. Altogether hundreds of thousands of distinct CDR3 sequences are present, approximately 39% being singletons, with the ten largest covering 3% to 3.5%. Notes on this clonotype: Its antigen remains unknown.

This CDR3 is 16 amino acids long. Trimming took 4 bases from V and 0 from J, leaving 12 bases between them. Germline assignment: CDR1 MGHDK and CDR2 SYGVNS. Certain patients were not enrolled. These were patients with other autoimmune diseases, uncontrolled infections, pregnancy or lactation. The chain recombines TRBV25-1 with TRBJ2-2; D may be TRBD2 (6 bases). The TCR was taken from an adult man with Graves' ophthalmopathy. Sequenced input: peripheral blood. The CDR3 region has the DNA TGTGCCAGCAGTGGGGTAGCGGCCCCGAACACCGGGGAGCTGTTTTTT. The encoded protein is CASSGVAAPNTGELFF.